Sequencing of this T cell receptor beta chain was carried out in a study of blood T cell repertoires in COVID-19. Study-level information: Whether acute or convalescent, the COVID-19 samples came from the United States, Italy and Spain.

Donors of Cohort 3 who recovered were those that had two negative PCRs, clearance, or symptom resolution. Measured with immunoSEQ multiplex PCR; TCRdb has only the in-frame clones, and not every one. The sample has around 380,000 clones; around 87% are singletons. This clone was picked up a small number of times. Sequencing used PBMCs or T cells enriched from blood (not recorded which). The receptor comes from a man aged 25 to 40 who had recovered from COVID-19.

CDR3 sequence: CASSLGPSSYEQYF. In nucleotides, the CDR3 is TGTGCCAGCAGTTTGGGGCCTAGCTCCTACGAGCAGTACTTC. The chain links TRBV25-1 to TRBJ2-7; maybe TRBD1 (5 bases). The germline V gene encodes CDR1 MGHDK and CDR2 SYGVNS. V was cut by 5 bases and J by 0 bases, with 11 bases left in between. The CDR3 contains 14 residues.